This is a list of T cell receptor beta chains from one sample in a study of cytomegalovirus exposure and HLA in healthy donors. Sequencing was performed with immunoSEQ multiplex PCR; in TCRdb, only in-frame clones are kept and a portion is missing. The repertoire holds 200,000 to 250,000 clones, with 55% to 75% as singletons. Sequencing was carried out using PBMCs. The receptors originated from a man aged 35 to 55 in good health and CMV-seropositive. Each CDR3 is given with its conserved first and last residue. D genes are given only for firm matches. Only part of the rows carry a size: once, few, many, or a class if the clone is expanded.

TGTGCCAGCAGCGCTACCGTTACCGGGGAGCTGTTTTTT CASSATVTGELFF TRBJ2-2 - TRBV9 -
TGTGCCAGCAGCCCCAAGGGGTATGCTGATGAAAAACTGTTTTTT CASSPKGYADEKLFF TRBJ1-4 - TRBV6-5 -
TGTGCCAGCTCCTTTCCCGGGGGATCAACAGAGACCCAGTACTTC CASSFPGGSTETQYF TRBJ2-5 - TRBV6-1 -
TGCAGCGCCCCCGGGGGGGACACCTATGGCTACACCTTC CSAPGGDTYGYTF TRBJ1-2 - TRBV29-1 -
TGTGCCAGCAGCGTAGTCCCGGAGGGGAACACCGGGGAGCTGTTTTTT CASSVVPEGNTGELFF TRBJ2-2 - TRBV9 -
TGCGCCAGCAGCTTGGGACTGGGACAGGGTGAAAAACTGTTTTTT CASSLGLGQGEKLFF TRBJ1-4 TRBD1 TRBV5-1 -
TGTGCCAGTAGTATAGGAAACAGTGAAGCTTTCTTT CASSIGNSEAFF TRBJ1-1 - TRBV19 -
TGTGCCAGCAGTTCAACAGGGAAAGGCTACACCTTC CASSSTGKGYTF TRBJ1-2 - TRBV28 -
TGTGCCAGCAGTGGGAGGACTAGCGGGGGGGCCCTTGAGCAGTTCTTC CASSGRTSGGALEQFF TRBJ2-1 TRBD2 TRBV6-1 -
TGTGCCAGCAGCTTACCGGGAGAGCAAGAGACCCAGTACTTC CASSLPGEQETQYF TRBJ2-5 - TRBV7-2 few
TGCGCCAGCAGCCAGTTCCGGGACAGGAACACTGAAGCTTTCTTT CASSQFRDRNTEAFF TRBJ1-1 TRBD1 TRBV4-1 few
TGTGCCAGCAGCCCCGGGACTAGCGGACGCACAGATACGCAGTATTTT CASSPGTSGRTDTQYF TRBJ2-3 TRBD2 TRBV7-9 few
TGTGCCAGCAGTTACTCCGGTGAGCAGTTCTTC CASSYSGEQFF TRBJ2-1 - TRBV6-6 -
TGTGCCATCAGTGATCCGGACAGGACCTCCAATCAGCCCCAGCATTTT CAISDPDRTSNQPQHF TRBJ1-5 TRBD1 TRBV10-3 -
TGCGCCAGCAGCTTAGGACAGAGCGGAGCGGGGGATATATTAGATACGCAGTATTTT CASSLGQSGAGDILDTQYF TRBJ2-3 TRBD2 TRBV5-1 -
TGTGCCAGCAGTCAAACTAGCGGGGCGAACACCGGGGAGCTGTTTTTT CASSQTSGANTGELFF TRBJ2-2 TRBD2 TRBV27 once
TGTGCCAGCAGCTTGAGACTAGCGGGGGTTCGCACAGATACGCAGTATTTT CASSLRLAGVRTDTQYF TRBJ2-3 TRBD2 TRBV5-4 -
TGCGCCAGCAGCTCTGACAGTCCCGGGACTAATGAAAAACTGTTTTTT CASSSDSPGTNEKLFF TRBJ1-4 - TRBV5-1 -
TGCGCCAGCAGCTTGGGGGCCGGGGCCAACGTCCTGACTTTC CASSLGAGANVLTF TRBJ2-6 - TRBV5-1 -
TGTGCCAGCATGCAGGACTTACTAAAGGCTGAAGCTTTCTTT CASMQDLLKAEAFF TRBJ1-1 - TRBV6-1 few
TGTGCCAGCAGCGGTGGACAGGGAAACACCATATATTTT CASSGGQGNTIYF TRBJ1-3 - TRBV7-7 -
TGTGCCAGTCACAGGGGTGATGAAAAACTGTTTTTT CASHRGDEKLFF TRBJ1-4 TRBD1 TRBV6-5 -
TGTGCCAGCAGCTTAGTGAGGACAGGGTATTCCTACGAGCAGTACTTC CASSLVRTGYSYEQYF TRBJ2-7 TRBD1 TRBV11-2 -
TGTGCCAGCGTACCATCTTGGGGCGGCACTGAAGCTTTCTTT CASVPSWGGTEAFF TRBJ1-1 - TRBV2 -
TGTGCCAGCAGCACCCTCAGGGGGCAAGTAGGCTACACCTTC CASSTLRGQVGYTF TRBJ1-2 TRBD1 TRBV5-6 once
TGTGCCAGCAGCCGGGACAGGGGCAATCAGCCCCAGCATTTT CASSRDRGNQPQHF TRBJ1-5 TRBD1 TRBV11-2 -
TGCGCCAGCAGCCAAGAAGCGGCGTACACTAGCTCCTACGAGCAGTACTTC CASSQEAAYTSSYEQYF TRBJ2-7 - TRBV4-1 -
TGTGCCAGCAGCTTCTCATCTGGGAGCTCTAACTATGGCTACACCTTC CASSFSSGSSNYGYTF TRBJ1-2 - TRBV13 -
TGTGCCAGCAGCCCCCGGGCGGGGGTCGGGAGTGAAGCTTTCTTT CASSPRAGVGSEAFF TRBJ1-1 - TRBV7-3 few
TGCGCCAGCAGCTATGGGGGCTACGAGCAGTACTTC CASSYGGYEQYF TRBJ2-7 - TRBV5-1 few
TGTGCCAGCAGTGGCGGACAGGGGAGGTACGAGCAGTACTTC CASSGGQGRYEQYF TRBJ2-7 TRBD1 TRBV2 -